The 10 T cell receptor beta chains below were found in one sample sequenced in a study of Tregs in tolerant kidney transplant recipients (dated by TCRdb to the late 2010s). The time point label corresponds to: blood sample drawn before combined kidney and bone marrow transplant. Library preparation was by the immunoSEQ multiplex PCR assay. The clones in this table, taken by TCRdb from immuneACCESS, are in-frame only. Not every clone is retained; where verified, under half of the shortfall comes from an unresolved V gene, and the cause of the rest is unknown. The table for this sample lists over 45,000 clones. The top ten constitute 0.7% to 0.95% of the sample. The material was CD4+ T cells from blood, obtained before the transplant. These receptors came from a human donor who received a combined kidney and bone marrow transplant.

CDR3 amino acids: CASTPFGTSGSEAQYF. The CDR3 DNA, read in part, is TGCGCCAGCACCCCCTTCGGGACTAGCGGGAGCGAGGCG. The V gene is TRBV5-1, the J gene TRBJ2-3; 14 bases align to TRBD2. The read stops 3 residues short of the end of the CDR3; the missing end is completed from the germline J gene. Germline V CDR1 and CDR2: SGHRS, YFSETQ. CDR3 size: 16 residues. Full variable domain (remainder filled in from reference TRBV5-1 and TRBJ2-3): KAGVTQTPRYLIKTRGQQVTLSCSPISGHRSVSWYQQTPGQGLQFLFEYFSETQRNKGNFPGRFSGRQFSNSRSEMNVSTLELGDSALYLCASTPFGTSGSEAQYFGPGTRLTVL.

A remark on this clone: From the germline J gene comes the end of the CDR3, since the read stops 3 residues before it. The chain is built from TRBV20-1 and TRBJ1-1, with 11 bases that match TRBD1. The CDR3 contains 14 residues. V gave up 2 bases and J gave up 7 bases; unmatched junction bases: 6. Germline-derived CDR1 and CDR2 are DFQATT and SNEGSKA (reference sequence). The part of the CDR3 DNA that was read is TGCAGTGCTAGATTTCCGGGACAGGGGGGTGAA. It is translated as CSARFPGQGGE. The full CDR3 is CSARFPGQGGEAFF.

Turning to this clone: The read finishes 3 residues shy of the CDR3 end, and the germline J gene is used to complete it. The chain has TRBV18 and TRBJ1-1; 10 bases are a match to TRBD1. The V segment lost 5 bases and the J segment 5 bases; nucleotides outside the gene matches: 5. Germline V CDR1 and CDR2: KGHSH, LQKENI. This CDR3 contains 14 residues. The CDR3 region is CASSGQGEDTEAFF. The sequenced CDR3 bases are TGTGCCAGCTCAGGACAGGGGGAAGATACTGAA.

Note on this clone: Sequencing ends 3 residues short of the CDR3 end; the germline J gene provides the rest. The V and J genes are TRBV30 and TRBJ1-4, with D possibly TRBD1 on 6 matching bases. The CDR3 length is 15 residues. Germline-derived CDR1 and CDR2 are GTSNPN and SVGIG (reference sequence). Trimming removed 2 bases from V and 4 bases from J, with 14 bases in between. CDR3 DNA (partial): TGTGCCTGGAGTCAGGGGCAGGGTGGTAATGAAAAA. Protein product: CAWSQGQGGNEK. In full, the CDR3 is CAWSQGQGGNEKLFF.

As for this clone: A junction end diverges from the germline sequence, so it may reflect a read error. The CDR3 end falls 3 residues outside the read, so it is completed with the germline J gene. This chain connects TRBV20-1 to TRBJ2-2; TRBD2 matches at 15 bases. CDR1 is DFQATT, CDR2 SNEGSKA, per germline (reference sequence). CDR3 size: 13 residues. The sequenced part of the CDR3 DNA is TGTCTCGGACTAGCGGGAGGGACCGGGGAG. Its protein is CLGLAGGTGE. The full CDR3 reads CLGLAGGTGELFF.

Comments on this clone: The DNA ends 3 residues before the CDR3 does, and the rest of the CDR3 is filled in from the germline J gene. This chain connects TRBV27 to TRBJ1-1; 10 nucleotides align to TRBD1. V was clipped by 7 bases and J by 6 bases; unmatched bases: 8. The CDR3 is 14 amino acids. The germline CDR1 and CDR2 sequences are MNHEY and SMNVEV (reference sequence). CDR3: CASNHRDRGSEAFF. CDR3 DNA (partial): TGTGCCAGCAACCACCGGGACAGGGGCTCTGAA.

A note on this clone: The read is 3 residues too short to cover the CDR3 end, so that end is filled in from the germline J gene. The chain links TRBV2 to TRBJ2-1, with TRBD2 matching 8 bases. V shed 7 bases, J shed 7 bases, and the junction held 18 bases outside the gene matches. The CDR3 has 17 residues. The germline gives CDR1 SNHLY, CDR2 FYNNEI. The CDR3 bases that were read are TGTGCCAGCACTCCTGGCACTACGGGACTAGGAGAGAATGAG. Translated, it gives CASTPGTTGLGENE. The CDR3 in full is CASTPGTTGLGENEQFF.

On this clone itself: The read finishes 3 residues shy of the CDR3 end, and the germline J gene is used to complete it. The chain is built from TRBV20-1 and TRBJ2-7; D unresolved. Deletions cut 6 bases from V and 2 bases from J, with 20 bases between. The germline V gene has CDR1 DFQATT and CDR2 SNEGSKA (reference sequence). There are 15 residues in the CDR3. The CDR3 sequence is CSATEPTETPYEQYF. The sequenced CDR3 bases are TGCAGTGCAACAGAACCGACCGAGACCCCCTACGAG.

Partial CDR3 DNA: TGCGCCAGCAGCCGTAGTGTGACAGGGGACGAG. Amino acid sequence: CASSRSVTGDE. In full, the CDR3 reads CASSRSVTGDEQYF. This chain uses TRBV5-1 with TRBJ2-7; 8 bases are shared with TRBD1. The CDR3 is cut off 3 residues early in the read; its end comes from the germline J gene. Germline assignment: CDR1 SGHRS and CDR2 YFSETQ. The CDR3 is 14 residues long. Losses at the gene ends were 4 bases for V and 5 bases for J; bases not matched to a gene: 8.

With respect to this clone: The observed sequence ends 3 residues before the CDR3 terminus, with the missing tail filled in from the germline J gene. The chain recombines TRBV18 with TRBJ2-7; 8 bases line up with TRBD2. CDR3 size: 14 residues. Germline V gives CDR1 KGHSH, CDR2 LQKENI. V trimming: 6 bases; J trimming: 6 bases; junction bases outside the gene matches: 10. The CDR3 bases that were read are TGTGCCAGCTCTCCGGGACTAGTACGAGCCGAG. As protein: CASSPGLVRAE. The entire CDR3 protein reads CASSPGLVRAEQYF.